This record looks at one T cell receptor beta chain sequence and its context. The sample originates from a study of blood T cell repertoires in COVID-19. Authors' methods: Scientists estimated how many nucleated cells there were by amplifying reference gene primers. Repertoires were generated with immunoSEQ multiplex PCR, while TCRdb's copy carries only in-frame clones and drops some. V and J calls and clone size are given by that table; D and trimming were obtained from the DNA. This table holds over 120,000 clones, roughly 87% found once. CDR3 length: 15 residues. The germline V gene has CDR1 LNHNV and CDR2 YYDKDF (reference sequence). The V end lost 0 bases, the J end lost 2 bases, and 8 bases lay between the germline ends.

The chain has TRBV15 and TRBJ2-1, with D maybe TRBD2 (6 bases). The sample was peripheral blood. The TCR originated in a man in his sixties or seventies with acute or convalescent COVID-19. The CDR3, as DNA: TGTGCCACCAGCAGAGAGGGGGGACCCTACAATGAGCAGTTCTTC. As protein: CATSREGGPYNEQFF.